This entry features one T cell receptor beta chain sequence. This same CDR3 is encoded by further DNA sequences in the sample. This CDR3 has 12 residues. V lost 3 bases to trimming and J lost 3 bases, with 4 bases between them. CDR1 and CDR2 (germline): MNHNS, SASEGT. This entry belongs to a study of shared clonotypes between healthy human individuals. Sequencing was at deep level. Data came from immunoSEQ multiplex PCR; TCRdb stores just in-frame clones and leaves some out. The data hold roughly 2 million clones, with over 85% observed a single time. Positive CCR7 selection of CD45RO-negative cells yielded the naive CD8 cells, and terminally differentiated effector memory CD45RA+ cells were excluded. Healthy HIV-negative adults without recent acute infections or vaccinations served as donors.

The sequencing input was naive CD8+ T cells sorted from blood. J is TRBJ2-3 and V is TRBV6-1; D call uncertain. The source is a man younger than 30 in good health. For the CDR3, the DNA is TGTGCCAGCAGTGACGGGACAGATACGCAGTATTTT. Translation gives CASSDGTDTQYF.